This T cell receptor (beta chain) was documented in a study of T cells in Graves' hyperthyroidism and ophthalmopathy. About the research overall: Staff took peripheral blood when the initial diagnosis was made, before any treatment began.

Diagnosing involved the use of clinical symptoms, serum thyroxine and TRAb, thyroid ultrasound and orbital computed tomography. Regions amplified from RNA transcripts were the TCR beta CDR3 regions. TCR CDR3 underwent first-round RT-PCR with the HTBI primer set. TCRdb reprocessed the multiplex PCR reads with MiXCR, giving one entry per CDR3 protein. This sample has more than 350,000 distinct CDR3 sequences, with 15% found just once. This clonotype was seen ten or more times. Its antigen is unknown. General study points: Model output signaled ophthalmopathy a median 6.5 months ahead of onset.

Trimming took off 4 bases at V and 0 bases at J, with 8 bases between the two ends. The CDR3 spans 14 residues. The germline CDR1 and CDR2 sequences are SGHVS and FQNEAQ. The sequenced material came from blood. This TCR derives from a woman aged 55-70 years with Graves' ophthalmopathy. The chain has TRBV7-8 and TRBJ2-3; D unresolved. The CDR3 sequence: CASSSDPSTDTQYF. In DNA form, the CDR3 reads TGTGCCAGCAGCTCAGACCCTAGCACAGATACGCAGTATTTT.